The 17 T cell receptor beta chains in this list originate from one sample, sequenced in a study of blood T cell repertoires in COVID-19. Repertoires were generated with immunoSEQ multiplex PCR, while TCRdb's copy carries only in-frame clones and drops some. This sample has more than 150,000 clones, with 80% to 90% found just once. Sequencing used peripheral blood. Receptors originate from a man aged 65-85 years with active or convalescent COVID-19.

CDR3 nucleotide sequence: TGTGCCATCAGCGGAGTGACCAACGAGCAGTACTTC. Amino acids: CAISGVTNEQYF. The genes are TRBV10-3 and TRBJ2-7; D unresolved. Trimming stripped 6 bases from V and 5 bases from J, with 11 bases between. Germline CDR1 ENHRY, CDR2 SYGVKD. This CDR3 region has 12 residues.

This chain uses TRBV7-2 with TRBJ1-1, with 7 bases lining up with TRBD1. The CDR3 contains 14 residues. After removal of 6 bases from V and 8 bases from J, the junction contained 12 bases not matched to a gene. The germline V gene has CDR1 SGHTA and CDR2 FQGNSA. CDR3 in amino acids: CASRPGQPDHEAFF. DNA for the CDR3: TGTGCCAGCAGGCCGGGACAGCCAGACCACGAAGCTTTCTTT.

This chain uses TRBV7-8 with TRBJ1-6; TRBD1 is a possible D gene (6 bases). V was pared by 2 bases and J by 6 bases, with 11 bases between. The CDR3 consists of 15 residues. The V gene's germline CDR1 is SGHVS and CDR2 FQNEAQ. The CDR3 DNA sequence: TGTGCCAGCAGCTTAAGCCCAGGGGTTAATTCACCCCTCCACTTT. Protein product: CASSLSPGVNSPLHF.

The V gene is TRBV11-1, the J gene TRBJ1-4; 8 nucleotides match TRBD1. The junction had 3 bases not matched to a gene; V was cut back by 3 bases and J by 6 bases. CDR1 is SGHAT and CDR2 is FQDESV in the germline V gene (reference sequence). The CDR3 totals 14 residues. CDR3 loop: CASSFGQGHEKLFF. The CDR3 nucleotides read TGTGCCAGCAGCTTCGGACAGGGCCATGAAAAACTGTTTTTT.

This chain joins TRBV9 and TRBJ2-7; D may be TRBD2 (6 bases). The CDR3 loop spans 15 amino acids. The germline V and J ends were trimmed by 1 base and 3 bases, with 14 bases remaining between them. Germline lookup yields CDR1 SGDLS and CDR2 YYNGEE. The CDR3 region has the DNA TGTGCCAGCAGCGTATCTCCGCGGGACCACTACGAGCAGTACTTC. Protein product: CASSVSPRDHYEQYF.

This clone occurred many times. V is TRBV27 and J is TRBJ1-6; 7 nucleotides line up with TRBD1. The germline V gene encodes CDR1 MNHEY and CDR2 SMNVEV (reference sequence). Unmatched junction bases numbered 7, after V lost 4 bases and J lost 7 bases. The CDR3 is 15 amino acids. The chain's CDR3 is CASSSGDSLNSPLHF. CDR3 bases: TGTGCCAGCAGTTCGGGGGACAGCCTAAATTCACCCCTCCACTTT.

The chain joins TRBV4-1 to TRBJ2-7, with TRBD2 as a possible D gene (6 bases). In germline, CDR1 is MGHRA, CDR2 YSYEKL. Trimming cost V 4 bases and J 7 bases, with 23 bases left between them. There are 16 residues in the CDR3. The CDR3 DNA reads TGCGCCAGCAGCCCCCCGACCAGGACTACGCTTTGGGAGCAGTACTTC. Protein sequence: CASSPPTRTTLWEQYF.

The chain uses TRBV21-1 and TRBJ1-3. TRBV21-1 is described as a pseudogene. This CDR3 contains 17 residues. For the CDR3, the DNA is TGTGCCAGCATCCAAAGGGTTGGAGGGAAAGGTGGAAACACCATATATTTT. Its translation is CASIQRVGGKGGNTIYF.

The rearrangement uses TRBV7-9 and TRBJ1-1, with D perhaps matching TRBD1 (6 bases). This CDR3 spans 16 amino acids. Germline V gene lookup returns CDR1 SEHNR and CDR2 FQNEAQ (reference sequence). Trimming took 4 bases from V and 0 from J, leaving 15 bases between them. CDR3 loop: CASSYHGRDMNTEAFF. The CDR3 coding sequence is TGTGCCAGCAGCTACCACGGACGGGACATGAACACTGAAGCTTTCTTT.

V usage is TRBV10-2 and J usage is TRBJ1-5, with D tentatively TRBD1 (6 bases). The length of the CDR3 is 16 residues. Trimming shortened V by 8 bases and J by 1 base, and 18 bases separated the two germline ends. From germline, CDR1 is WSHSY and CDR2 SAAADI. Here the CDR3 reads CASRVGGARSNQPQHF. The CDR3 DNA sequence: TGCGCCAGCCGAGTAGGGGGGGCACGAAGCAATCAGCCCCAGCATTTT.

This chain connects TRBV5-5 to TRBJ2-4, with 9 bases lining up with TRBD1. V gave up 0 bases and J gave up 0 bases; unmatched junction bases: 1. Germline CDR1 reads SGHKS; CDR2 reads YYEKEE (reference sequence). The CDR3 has 16 residues. The CDR3 DNA is TGTGCCAGCAGCTTGGGGACAGGGGCAGCCAAAAACATTCAGTACTTC. Residues: CASSLGTGAAKNIQYF.

The rearrangement links TRBV6-5 to TRBJ1-1; no clear D gene. CDR1 is MNHEY, CDR2 SVGAGI, per germline. The CDR3 length is 15 residues. V was trimmed by 1 base and J by 2 bases, leaving 11 bases between them. In nucleotides, the CDR3 is TGTGCCAGCAGTTACTTGAGTCGGAGTAACACTGAAGCTTTCTTT. Its protein product is CASSYLSRSNTEAFF.

The chain recombines TRBV12-5 with TRBJ2-5; TRBD2 matches 10 bases. The V segment lost 0 bases and the J segment 2 bases; nucleotides outside the gene matches: 6. The germline gives CDR1 LGHNT, CDR2 FRNRAP. CDR3 size: 17 residues. The DNA for the CDR3 is TGTGCTAGTGGTTTGGTACCTGGGACTAGCGTGCAAGAGACCCAGTACTTC. It yields the protein CASGLVPGTSVQETQYF.

The V call is TRBV7-3, the J call TRBJ2-1; D not certain. V dropped 4 bases and J dropped 4 bases, with 11 bases sitting between them. The germline CDR1 and CDR2 sequences are SGHTA and FQGTGA. This CDR3 region has 14 residues. CDR3 region: CASSSPDKYNEQFF. CDR3 in DNA: TGTGCCAGCAGCTCCCCTGACAAATACAATGAGCAGTTCTTC.

V usage is TRBV6-4 and J usage is TRBJ1-1; 7 nucleotides line up with TRBD1. This CDR3 region has 14 residues. The junction had 10 bases not matched to a gene; V was cut back by 6 bases and J by 6 bases. In germline, CDR1 is MRHNA, CDR2 SNTAGT. DNA for the CDR3: TGTGCCAGCAGCGCCGACAGGGTTTCGGCTGAAGCTTTCTTT. It translates to CASSADRVSAEAFF.

This clone is a singleton in its sample. In DNA form, the CDR3 reads TGTGCCACCAGCAGAGATCCAGGGACTAGCGGGAGGAACGAGCAGTACTTC. As protein: CATSRDPGTSGRNEQYF. The rearrangement links TRBV15 to TRBJ2-7; 15 positions match TRBD2. V shed 0 bases, J shed 5 bases, and the junction held 5 bases outside the gene matches. Germline V gene data show CDR1 as LNHNV and CDR2 as YYDKDF (reference sequence). The CDR3 length is 17 residues.

V gene TRBV28 combines with J gene TRBJ2-2; perhaps TRBD1 as D (5 bases). The CDR3 is 16 amino acids. V lost 6 bases, J lost 1 base, and 15 bases lay in between. Germline-derived CDR1 and CDR2 are MDHEN and SYDVKM. CDR3 DNA: TGTGCCAGCAGCTCTCAAGGGCAGGGGAACACCGGGGAGCTGTTTTTT. This gives the protein CASSSQGQGNTGELFF.